The 8 T cell receptor beta chains below were found in one sample sequenced in a study of cytomegalovirus exposure and HLA in healthy donors. The PCR contained 60 Vbeta and 13 Jbeta primers. The data were produced by immunoSEQ multiplex PCR, yet TCRdb's version contains in-frame clones alone and is incomplete. The repertoire consists of roughly 60,000 clones, with approximately 80% occurring once and the leading ten covering over 1.1%. Sequencing used PBMCs. The receptors stem from a female donor in good health and CMV-seronegative.

J is TRBJ1-1 and V is TRBV7-2; D may be TRBD1 (6 bases). CDR1 and CDR2 (germline): SGHTA, FQGNSA. The V gene lost 5 bases and the J gene lost 1 base, with 14 bases spanning the gap. The CDR3 extends over 15 amino acids. This chain's CDR3 is CASSVHRDPNTEAFF. DNA of the CDR3: TGTGCCAGCAGCGTTCACAGGGACCCGAACACTGAAGCTTTCTTT.

The V and J genes are TRBV4-2 and TRBJ1-1; a possible D gene is TRBD1 (6 bases). This CDR3 is 16 amino acids long. Germline V lookup: CDR1 LGHNA, CDR2 YNFKEQ. Trimming removed 3 bases at V and 0 bases at J, with 14 bases between. CDR3 in amino acids: CASSQGSTGLNTEAFF. The CDR3 nucleotides read TGTGCCAGCAGCCAGGGAAGCACAGGGTTGAACACTGAAGCTTTCTTT.

The chain links TRBV5-1 to TRBJ2-3; D perhaps matches TRBD1 (5 bases). The V end was cut by 3 bases, the J end by 2 bases, with 13 bases between. The CDR3 has 15 residues. Germline V gene data show CDR1 as SGHRS and CDR2 as YFSETQ. The CDR3 sequence is CASSSDIGHTDTQYF. The CDR3 coding sequence is TGCGCCAGCAGCTCGGACATCGGCCACACAGATACGCAGTATTTT.

The sample holds a few counts of this clone. The chain employs TRBV10-3 and TRBJ1-2; D uncertain. The germline V and J ends were trimmed by 7 bases and 0 bases, with 9 bases remaining between them. The CDR3 runs to 13 residues. Per the germline V gene, CDR1 is ENHRY and CDR2 is SYGVKD. CDR3 nucleotides: TGTGCCATCACCGGGTCAGCTAACTATGGCTACACCTTC. Its translation: CAITGSANYGYTF.

The chain joins TRBV2 to TRBJ1-4, with TRBD1 as a possible D gene (6 bases). Trimming stripped 4 bases from V and 7 bases from J, with 22 bases between. This CDR3 has 17 amino acids. Germline-derived CDR1 and CDR2 are SNHLY and FYNNEI. The CDR3 protein is CASSGGLGKGGIEKLFF. The CDR3 bases are TGTGCCAGCAGTGGGGGCTTGGGGAAAGGGGGAATTGAAAAACTGTTTTTT.

The chain recombines TRBV7-2 with TRBJ1-1; 9 bases are shared with TRBD1. J gave up 0 bases and V 2 bases, and 1 base lay outside the gene matches. The CDR3 consists of 15 residues. Per germline, CDR1 SGHTA and CDR2 FQGNSA. The chain's CDR3 is CASSLRTGVNTEAFF. The CDR3 region has the DNA TGTGCCAGCAGCTTAAGGACAGGGGTGAACACTGAAGCTTTCTTT. The variable domain in full, completed from reference TRBV7-2 and TRBJ1-1, reads GAGVSQSPSNKVTEKGKDVELRCDPISGHTALYWYRQSLGQGLEFLIYFQGNSAPDKSGLPSDRFSAERTGGSVSTLTIQRTQQEDSAVYLCASSLRTGVNTEAFFGQGTRLTVV.

The chain is built from TRBV5-1 and TRBJ1-2; 10 bases agree with TRBD1. The germline V gene encodes CDR1 SGHRS and CDR2 YFSETQ. With V trimmed by 4 bases and J by 5 bases, 5 bases remained unmatched. The length of the CDR3 is 14 residues. The DNA of the CDR3 is TGCGCCAGCAGCCTGGGACAGGGGCCATATGGCTACACCTTC. As protein: CASSLGQGPYGYTF.

The chain recombines TRBV2 with TRBJ2-5; 9 nucleotides agree with TRBD1. Looked up from germline, CDR1 is SNHLY and CDR2 is FYNNEI. Trimming cost V 10 bases and J 3 bases; bases outside gene matches: 9. This CDR3 region has 14 residues. CDR3 DNA: TGTGCCACCAACCCCCGGGACAGGGAAGAGACCCAGTACTTC. Translation gives CATNPRDREETQYF. The whole variable domain, remainder taken from reference TRBV2 and TRBJ2-5, is EPEVTQTPSHQVTQMGQEVILRCVPISNHLYFYWYRQILGQKVEFLVSFYNNEISEKSEIFDDQFSVERPDGSNFTLKIRSTKLEDSAMYFCATNPRDREETQYFGPGTRLLVL.